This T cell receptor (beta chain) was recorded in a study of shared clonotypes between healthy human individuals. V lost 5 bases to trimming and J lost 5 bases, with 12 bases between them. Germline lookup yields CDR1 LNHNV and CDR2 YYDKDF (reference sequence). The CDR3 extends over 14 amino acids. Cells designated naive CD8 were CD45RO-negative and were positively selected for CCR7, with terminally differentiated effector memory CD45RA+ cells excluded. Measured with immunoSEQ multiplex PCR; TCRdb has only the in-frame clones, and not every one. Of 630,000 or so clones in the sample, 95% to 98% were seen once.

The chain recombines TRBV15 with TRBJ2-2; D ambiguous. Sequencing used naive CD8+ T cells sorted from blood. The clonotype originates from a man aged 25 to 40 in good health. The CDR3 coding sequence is TGTGCCACCAGCTCTCTAGGGCAGACCGGGGAGCTGTTTTTT. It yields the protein CATSSLGQTGELFF.